This T cell receptor beta chain was captured in a study of cytomegalovirus exposure and HLA in healthy donors. Primers included in the PCR were 60 Vbeta and 13 Jbeta primers. The method was immunoSEQ multiplex PCR; TCRdb's version includes in-frame clones alone and lacks a portion of them. The top ten clones hold around 0.24% of a sample with approximately 200,000 clones, 84% of them seen once. The CDR3 length is 18 residues. From germline, CDR1 is SGDLS and CDR2 YYNGEE. After removal of 2 bases from V and 2 bases from J, the junction contained 9 bases not matched to a gene. Input material: PBMCs. The sequence was obtained from a boy aged 5-17 years in good health and CMV-seronegative. The chain uses TRBV9 and TRBJ1-3; 11 positions agree with TRBD1. DNA for the CDR3: TGTGCCAGCAGCGTGGGGACAGGGGGTACCGACACTGGAAACACCATATATTTT. Translation gives CASSVGTGGTDTGNTIYF.